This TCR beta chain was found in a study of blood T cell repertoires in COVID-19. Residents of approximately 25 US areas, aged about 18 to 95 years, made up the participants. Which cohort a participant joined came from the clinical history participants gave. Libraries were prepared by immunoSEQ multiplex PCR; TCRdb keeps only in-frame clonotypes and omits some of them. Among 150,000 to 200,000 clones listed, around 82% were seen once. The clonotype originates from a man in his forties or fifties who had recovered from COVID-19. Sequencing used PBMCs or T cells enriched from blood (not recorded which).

The CDR3 nucleotides read TGTGCCAGCAGCCGCGACAGCCGCACAGATACGCAGTATTTT. Amino acids: CASSRDSRTDTQYF. This chain joins TRBV7-3 and TRBJ2-3; weak D call: TRBD1 (5 bases). The CDR3 runs to 14 residues. CDR1 SGHTA and CDR2 FQGTGA come from the germline V gene. V lost 5 bases to trimming and J lost 1 base, with 10 bases between them. The full variable domain, completed using reference TRBV7-3 and TRBJ2-3, is GAGVSQTPSNKVTEKGKYVELRCDPISGHTALYWYRQSLGQGPEFLIYFQGTGAADDSGLPNDRFFAVRPEGSVSTLKIQRTERGDSAVYLCASSRDSRTDTQYFGPGTRLTVL.